These 21 T cell receptor beta chains were all obtained from the same sample, sequenced in a study of CD8 T cells in ankylosing spondylitis. Whole-study findings and limits: For ankylosing spondylitis blood, a TCR beta motif of roughly 8 highly homologous variants appeared characteristic.

TCRdb analysed the 5' RACE reads with MiXCR anew, one entry per CDR3 protein. The profile shows about 440,000 distinct CDR3 sequences, about a sixth of them singletons. No antigen has been assigned to these receptors. Sequencing was carried out using blood, either unsorted or a sorted T cell fraction (not recorded which). These receptors all stem from a male donor with ankylosing spondylitis.

This clonotype showed up many times. The rearrangement links TRBV6-1 to TRBJ2-1; D may be TRBD1 (6 bases). This CDR3 region has 15 residues. V lost 6 bases to trimming and J lost 4 bases, with 16 bases between them. Germline V gives CDR1 MNHNS, CDR2 SASEGT. CDR3 protein: CASSLGQPRYNEQFF. CDR3 bases: TGTGCCAGCAGCCTAGGACAGCCGAGATACAATGAGCAGTTCTTC.

The sample holds a few counts of this clonotype. The chain has TRBV11-2 and TRBJ2-2; 7 bases map to TRBD2. The trim removed 0 bases at V and 7 bases at J, leaving 5 bases unmatched. This CDR3 is built from 15 residues. CDR1 is SGHAT, CDR2 FQNNGV, per germline. The CDR3 coding sequence is TGTGCCAGCAGCTTAGATCGACTAGCTGACGGGGAGCTGTTTTTT. This translates into CASSLDRLADGELFF.

J is TRBJ2-5 and V is TRBV6-1, with 11 bases identical to TRBD2. This CDR3 spans 15 amino acids. V trimming: 8 bases; J trimming: 6 bases; junction bases outside the gene matches: 11. Germline-derived CDR1 and CDR2 are MNHNS and SASEGT. The CDR3 nucleotides read TGTGCCAGCCAAACGACCGGGACTAGCGGCAAGACCCAGTACTTC. It specifies CASQTTGTSGKTQYF.

This clonotype appeared many times. This chain uses TRBV10-3 with TRBJ2-3; 8 bases are a match to TRBD1. Germline loops: CDR1 ENHRY, CDR2 SYGVKD. Germline trimming cut 0 bases from V and 2 bases from J; bases unmatched to any gene: 4. This CDR3 is built from 16 residues. The CDR3 reads CAISESGTGYTDTQYF. CDR3 bases: TGTGCCATCAGTGAGTCGGGGACAGGCTACACAGATACGCAGTATTTT.

The V and J genes are TRBV11-1 and TRBJ2-3; 14 positions match TRBD2. This CDR3 contains 19 residues. Germline CDR1 SGHAT, CDR2 FQDESV (reference sequence). V was clipped by 5 bases and J by 2 bases; unmatched bases: 12. For the CDR3, the DNA is TGTGCCAGCAGCCTGACTAGCGGGGGGGCCGCGTCATACACAGATACGCAGTATTTT. The encoded protein is CASSLTSGGAASYTDTQYF.

This clonotype was detected a few times. The gene calls are TRBV5-1 and TRBJ2-5; D gene ambiguous. The germline CDR1 and CDR2 sequences are SGHRS and YFSETQ. Trimming took 2 bases from V and 1 from J, leaving 9 bases between them. The CDR3 runs to 14 residues. The CDR3 region is CASSFYLVQETQYF. The CDR3 bases are TGCGCCAGCAGCTTTTATTTGGTCCAAGAGACCCAGTACTTC.

The gene calls are TRBV6-1 and TRBJ1-2; 11 nucleotides match TRBD1. V lost 6 bases and J lost 5; bases outside the gene matches: 11. The CDR3 is made up of 16 amino acids. Germline V lookup: CDR1 MNHNS, CDR2 SASEGT. Written as DNA, the CDR3 is TGTGCCAGCAGCCGGACAGGGGGCGAAGTAGGGTATGGCTACACCTTC. Translating gives CASSRTGGEVGYGYTF.

The chain carries TRBV5-1 and TRBJ2-7, with a tentative D call TRBD1 (5 bases). V was clipped by 5 bases and J by 4 bases, with 16 bases between them. The germline V gene encodes CDR1 SGHRS and CDR2 YFSETQ. CDR3 size: 14 residues. The CDR3 region is CASRSQGTNYEQYF. For the CDR3, the DNA is TGCGCCAGCAGAAGCCAGGGCACTAATTACGAGCAGTACTTC. The full variable domain, in which reference TRBV5-1 and TRBJ2-7 provide the parts outside the CDR3, is KAGVTQTPRYLIKTRGQQVTLSCSPISGHRSVSWYQQTPGQGLQFLFEYFSETQRNKGNFPGRFSGRQFSNSRSEMNVSTLELGDSALYLCASRSQGTNYEQYFGPGTRLTVT.

This clonotype was found a few times. This chain joins TRBV5-6 and TRBJ1-1; D not certain. The germline gives CDR1 SGHDT, CDR2 YYEEEE. V gave up 4 bases and J gave up 1 base, with 11 bases separating them. CDR3 length: 14 amino acids. CDR3 sequence reads: CASSRYGPNTEAFF. The CDR3 DNA follows: TGTGCCAGCAGCCGATATGGCCCGAACACTGAAGCTTTCTTT.

Here the CDR3 reads CSAREEQGRGTEAFF. The CDR3 DNA follows: TGCAGTGCTAGAGAAGAACAGGGTCGGGGCACTGAAGCTTTCTTT. The chain employs TRBV20-1 and TRBJ1-1, with D perhaps TRBD1 (6 bases). The CDR3 length is 15 residues. In germline, CDR1 is DFQATT, CDR2 SNEGSKA (reference sequence). Trimming left V 0 bases short and J 4 bases short, with 15 bases between.

This clonotype was seen a handful of times. The rearrangement links TRBV4-2 to TRBJ2-1; 9 positions agree with TRBD2. CDR1 is LGHNA, CDR2 YNFKEQ, per germline. The CDR3 loop spans 15 amino acids. Trimming at V came to 4 bases and at J to 7 bases, leaving 8 bases not matched to a gene. The DNA for the CDR3 is TGTGCCAGCAGCCGCCCGGGACTAGCAGGGAATGAGCAGTTCTTC. Translating it yields CASSRPGLAGNEQFF.

The sample holds a few counts of this clonotype. The chain couples TRBV12-3 or TRBV12-4 to TRBJ1-2; D is unclear. The ends were cut back, 6 bases at V and 8 bases at J, with 16 bases in the middle. The CDR3 has 13 residues. The chain's CDR3 is CASRSLWFGGYTF. The CDR3 nucleotides are TGTGCCAGCAGAAGTTTATGGTTCGGGGGCTACACCTTC.

This clonotype showed up just a few times. V is TRBV29-1 and J is TRBJ2-3; 7 bases agree with TRBD2. V lost 4 bases, J lost 2 bases, and 9 bases stayed unmatched. Germline CDR1 reads SQVTM; CDR2 reads ANQGSEA. This CDR3 has 15 residues. The DNA of the CDR3 is TGCAGCGTTGCGTGGGGGACTATGGTCACAGATACGCAGTATTTT. Amino acid sequence: CSVAWGTMVTDTQYF.

The V gene is TRBV10-3, the J gene TRBJ1-1, with TRBD1 as a possible D gene (5 bases). The ends were cut back, 4 bases at V and 1 base at J, with 7 bases in the middle. The CDR3 length is 13 residues. Germline V CDR1 and CDR2: ENHRY, SYGVKD. This CDR3 is CAISGGKNTEAFF. The CDR3 DNA sequence: TGTGCCATCAGTGGGGGGAAGAACACTGAAGCTTTCTTT.

This sequence joins TRBV20-1 and TRBJ2-7; 9 bases align to TRBD2. CDR3 length equals 15 residues. Germline CDR1 is DFQATT and CDR2 is SNEGSKA (reference sequence). The V gene end was trimmed by 1 base and the J gene end by 2 bases; junction bases not matched to a gene: 6. The CDR3 here is CSARAGTSLTYEQYF. The DNA of the CDR3 is TGCAGTGCTAGAGCCGGGACTAGCCTAACCTACGAGCAGTACTTC.

This clonotype was counted between two and nine times. V usage is TRBV9 and J usage is TRBJ2-1; 10 positions agree with TRBD2. CDR1 and CDR2 (germline): SGDLS, YYNGEE. The CDR3 extends over 16 amino acids. Unmatched junction bases numbered 8, after V lost 0 bases and J lost 8 bases. DNA of the CDR3: TGTGCCAGCAGCGTAGCCCCGGGACTAGCGTCGGATGAGCAGTTCTTC. It translates to CASSVAPGLASDEQFF.

Many counts were recorded for this clonotype. The V call is TRBV10-3, the J call TRBJ2-7, with 10 positions matching TRBD2. V lost 5 bases, J lost 3 bases, and 7 bases stayed unmatched. The CDR3 has 15 amino acids. From germline, CDR1 is ENHRY and CDR2 SYGVKD. DNA of the CDR3: TGTGCCATCAGTTTTGCTAGCGGGGGTGACTACGAGCAGTACTTC. This gives the protein CAISFASGGDYEQYF.

The chain employs TRBV2 and TRBJ2-1; D remains unclear. The V end lost 2 bases, the J end lost 10 bases, and 12 bases lay between the germline ends. The CDR3 consists of 13 residues. CDR1 and CDR2 (germline): SNHLY, FYNNEI. The CDR3 loop is CASSESQTGEQFF. The CDR3 coding sequence is TGTGCCAGCAGTGAATCTCAGACTGGAGAGCAGTTCTTC.

The chain joins TRBV21-1 to TRBJ2-3; TRBD1 was called by the table and not checked on the DNA. TRBV21-1 is described as a pseudogene. The CDR3 loop spans 17 amino acids. In nucleotides, the CDR3 is TGTGCCAGCAGCAAAGAAGGGGGGACAACGCTCACAGATACGCAGTATTTT. It encodes CASSKEGGTTLTDTQYF.

Only a few counts were recorded for this clonotype. This chain uses TRBV6-6 with TRBJ1-6; D not certain. The CDR3 loop spans 13 amino acids. Germline V gene data show CDR1 as MNHNY and CDR2 as SVGAGI (reference sequence). Trimming removed 10 bases from V and 2 bases from J, with 9 bases in between. The CDR3 nucleotides read TGTGCCACGGGTACCGCCTATAATTCACCCCTCCACTTT. It specifies CATGTAYNSPLHF.

A few counts support this clonotype. The rearrangement links TRBV5-6 to TRBJ2-1; 12 bases are shared with TRBD1. Trimming removed 4 bases from V and 6 bases from J; junction bases left unmatched: 8. The CDR3 totals 16 residues. Germline V gene data show CDR1 as SGHDT and CDR2 as YYEEEE. Written as DNA, the CDR3 is TGTGCCAGCAGCGCGCCAGGGACAGGGGGCTTCAATGAGCAGTTCTTC. As protein: CASSAPGTGGFNEQFF. The whole variable domain, remainder taken from reference TRBV5-6 and TRBJ2-1, is DAGVTQSPTHLIKTRGQQVTLRCSPKSGHDTVSWYQQALGQGPQFIFQYYEEEERQRGNFPDRFSGHQFPNYSSELNVNALLLGDSALYLCASSAPGTGGFNEQFFGPGTRLTVL.